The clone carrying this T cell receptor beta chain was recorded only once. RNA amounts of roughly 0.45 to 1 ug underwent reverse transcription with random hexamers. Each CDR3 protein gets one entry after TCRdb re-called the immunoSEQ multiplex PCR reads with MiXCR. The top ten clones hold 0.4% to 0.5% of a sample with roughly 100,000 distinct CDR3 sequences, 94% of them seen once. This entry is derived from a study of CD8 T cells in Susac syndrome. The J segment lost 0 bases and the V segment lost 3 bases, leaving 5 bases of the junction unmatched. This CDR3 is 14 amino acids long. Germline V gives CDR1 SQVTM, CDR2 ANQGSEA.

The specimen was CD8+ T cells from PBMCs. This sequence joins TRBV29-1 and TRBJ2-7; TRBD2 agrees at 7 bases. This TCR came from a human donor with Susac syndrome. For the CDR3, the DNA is TGCAGCGTTGACGGGCCTAGCGGCTCCTACGAGCAGTACTTC. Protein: CSVDGPSGSYEQYF.